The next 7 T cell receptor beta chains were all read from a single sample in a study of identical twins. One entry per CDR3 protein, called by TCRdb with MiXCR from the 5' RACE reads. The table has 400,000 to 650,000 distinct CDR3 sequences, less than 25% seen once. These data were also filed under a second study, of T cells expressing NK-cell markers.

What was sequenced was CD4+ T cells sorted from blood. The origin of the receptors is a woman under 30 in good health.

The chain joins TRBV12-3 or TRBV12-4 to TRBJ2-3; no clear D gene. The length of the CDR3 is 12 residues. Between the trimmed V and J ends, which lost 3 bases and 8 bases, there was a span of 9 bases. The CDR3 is CASSFSSGTQYF. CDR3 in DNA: TGTGCCAGCAGTTTCAGCTCCGGTACGCAGTATTTT.

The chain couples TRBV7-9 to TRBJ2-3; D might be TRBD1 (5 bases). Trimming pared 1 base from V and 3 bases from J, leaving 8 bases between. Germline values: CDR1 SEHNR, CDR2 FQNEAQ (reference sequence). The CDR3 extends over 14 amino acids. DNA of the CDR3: TGTGCCAGCAGCTTAGGGACACGGACAGATACGCAGTATTTT. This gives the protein CASSLGTRTDTQYF.

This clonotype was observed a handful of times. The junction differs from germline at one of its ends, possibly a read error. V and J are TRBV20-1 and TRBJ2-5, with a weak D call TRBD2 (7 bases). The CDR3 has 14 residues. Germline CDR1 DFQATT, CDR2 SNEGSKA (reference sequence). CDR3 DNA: TGCAGTGCGAGAGGGGGGGCGGGGGAAGAGACCCAGTACTTC. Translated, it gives CSARGGAGEETQYF.

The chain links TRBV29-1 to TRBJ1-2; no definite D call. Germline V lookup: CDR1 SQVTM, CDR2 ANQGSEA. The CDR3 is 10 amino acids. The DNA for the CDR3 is TGCATGGCGGACTTCTATGGCTACACCTTC. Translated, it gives CMADFYGYTF.

The CDR3: CSAPPGGINTGELFF. CDR3 coding DNA: TGCAGTGCCCCGCCTGGTGGAATCAACACCGGGGAGCTGTTTTTT. V and J are TRBV20-1 and TRBJ2-2; D not resolved. Germline loops: CDR1 DFQATT, CDR2 SNEGSKA (reference sequence). There are 15 residues in the CDR3. V gave up 6 bases and J gave up 2 bases, with 16 bases separating them.

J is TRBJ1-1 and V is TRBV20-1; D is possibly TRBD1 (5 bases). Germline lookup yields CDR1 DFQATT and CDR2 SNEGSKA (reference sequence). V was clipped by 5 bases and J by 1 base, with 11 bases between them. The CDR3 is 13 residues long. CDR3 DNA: TGCAGTGCTGACGACAGATCGAACACTGAAGCTTTCTTT. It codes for CSADDRSNTEAFF.

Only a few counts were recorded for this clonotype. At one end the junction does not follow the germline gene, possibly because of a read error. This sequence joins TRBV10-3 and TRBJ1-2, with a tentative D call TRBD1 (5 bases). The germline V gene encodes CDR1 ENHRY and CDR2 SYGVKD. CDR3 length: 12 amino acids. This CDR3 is CAISYSTGGLHF. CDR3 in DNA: TGTGCCATCAGTTACTCCACAGGCGGCCTCCACTTC.